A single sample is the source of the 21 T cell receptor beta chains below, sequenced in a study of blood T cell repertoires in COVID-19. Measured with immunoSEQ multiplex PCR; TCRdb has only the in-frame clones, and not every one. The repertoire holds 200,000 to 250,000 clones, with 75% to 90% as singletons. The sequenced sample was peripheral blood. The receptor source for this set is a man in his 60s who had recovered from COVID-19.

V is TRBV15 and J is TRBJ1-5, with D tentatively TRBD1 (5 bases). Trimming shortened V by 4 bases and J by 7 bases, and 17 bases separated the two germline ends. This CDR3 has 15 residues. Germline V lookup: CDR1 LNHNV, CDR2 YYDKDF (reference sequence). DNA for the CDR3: TGTGCCACCAGCAAACGGACGGATTGGGGCCAGCCCCAGCATTTT. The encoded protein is CATSKRTDWGQPQHF.

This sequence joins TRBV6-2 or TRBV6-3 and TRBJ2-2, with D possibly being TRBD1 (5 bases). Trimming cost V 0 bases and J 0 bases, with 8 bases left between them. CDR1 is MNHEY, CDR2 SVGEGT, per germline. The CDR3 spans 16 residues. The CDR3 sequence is CASSYSGAANTGELFF. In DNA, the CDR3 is TGTGCCAGCAGTTACTCAGGGGCCGCGAACACCGGGGAGCTGTTTTTT.

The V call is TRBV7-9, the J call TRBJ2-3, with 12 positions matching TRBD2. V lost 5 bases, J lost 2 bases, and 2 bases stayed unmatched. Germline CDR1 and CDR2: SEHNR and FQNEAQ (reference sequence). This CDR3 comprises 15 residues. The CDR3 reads CASSPSGGATDTQYF. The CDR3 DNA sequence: TGTGCCAGCAGCCCTAGCGGGGGGGCCACAGATACGCAGTATTTT.

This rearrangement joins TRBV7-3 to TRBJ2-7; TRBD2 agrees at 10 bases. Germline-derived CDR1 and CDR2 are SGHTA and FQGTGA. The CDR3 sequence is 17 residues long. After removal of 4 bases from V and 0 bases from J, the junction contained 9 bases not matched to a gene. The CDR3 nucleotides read TGTGCCAGCAGCTATCGGACTAGCGGTCTCAACTCCTACGAGCAGTACTTC. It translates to CASSYRTSGLNSYEQYF.

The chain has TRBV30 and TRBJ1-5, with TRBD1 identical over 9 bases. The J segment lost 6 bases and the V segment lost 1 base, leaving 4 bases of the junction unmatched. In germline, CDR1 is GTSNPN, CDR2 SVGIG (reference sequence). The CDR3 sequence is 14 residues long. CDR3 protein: CAWSELQGAQPQHF. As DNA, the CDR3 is TGTGCCTGGAGTGAACTACAGGGGGCTCAGCCCCAGCATTTT.

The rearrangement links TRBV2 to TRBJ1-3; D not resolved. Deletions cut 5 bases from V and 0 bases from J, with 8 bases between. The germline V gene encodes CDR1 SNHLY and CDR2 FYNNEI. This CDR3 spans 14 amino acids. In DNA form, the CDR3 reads TGTGCCAGCAGTACATCCTTCTCTGGAAACACCATATATTTT. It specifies CASSTSFSGNTIYF.

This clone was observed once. This chain's CDR3 is CASSPTVGATQYF. The CDR3 DNA is TGTGCCAGCTCCCCGACGGTGGGGGCGACCCAGTACTTC. The V gene is TRBV18, the J gene TRBJ2-5; tentatively, D is TRBD1 (6 bases). Between the trimmed V and J ends, which lost 6 bases and 7 bases, there was a span of 15 bases. This CDR3 spans 13 amino acids. CDR1 KGHSH and CDR2 LQKENI come from the germline V gene.

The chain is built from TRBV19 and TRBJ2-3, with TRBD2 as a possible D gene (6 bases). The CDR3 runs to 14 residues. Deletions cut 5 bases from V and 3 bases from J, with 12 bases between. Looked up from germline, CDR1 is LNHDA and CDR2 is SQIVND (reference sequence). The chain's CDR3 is CASSVRAGTDTQYF. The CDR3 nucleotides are TGTGCCAGTAGTGTCAGGGCGGGGACAGATACGCAGTATTTT.

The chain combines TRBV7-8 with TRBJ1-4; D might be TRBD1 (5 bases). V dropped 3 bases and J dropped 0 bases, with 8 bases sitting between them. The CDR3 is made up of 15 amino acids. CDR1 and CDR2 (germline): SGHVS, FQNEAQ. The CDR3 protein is CASSLRGTTNEKLFF. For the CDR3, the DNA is TGTGCCAGCAGCTTGCGGGGGACAACTAATGAAAAACTGTTTTTT.

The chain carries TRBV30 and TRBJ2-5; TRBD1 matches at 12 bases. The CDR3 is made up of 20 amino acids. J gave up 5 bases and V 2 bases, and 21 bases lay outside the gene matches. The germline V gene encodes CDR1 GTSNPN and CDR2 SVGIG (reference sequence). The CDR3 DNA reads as TGTGCCTGGAGTACCCCCTCGGGGGACAGGGGGCAGGGTGATGCGGAGACCCAGTACTTC. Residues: CAWSTPSGDRGQGDAETQYF.

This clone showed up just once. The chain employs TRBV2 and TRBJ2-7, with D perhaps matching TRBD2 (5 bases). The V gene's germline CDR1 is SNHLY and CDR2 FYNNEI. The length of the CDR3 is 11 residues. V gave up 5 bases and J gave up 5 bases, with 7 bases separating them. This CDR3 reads CASSTSNEQYF. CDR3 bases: TGTGCCAGCAGTACTAGTAACGAGCAGTACTTC.

The CDR3 DNA is TGCGCCAGCAGCTGGGGAGCGGGGGGTCTCTACAATGAGCAGTTCTTC. This encodes CASSWGAGGLYNEQFF. The chain is built from TRBV5-1 and TRBJ2-1; 9 bases match TRBD2. CDR3 length equals 16 residues. V shed 3 bases and J 3 bases; nucleotides not matched to a gene: 7. Germline assignment: CDR1 SGHRS and CDR2 YFSETQ.

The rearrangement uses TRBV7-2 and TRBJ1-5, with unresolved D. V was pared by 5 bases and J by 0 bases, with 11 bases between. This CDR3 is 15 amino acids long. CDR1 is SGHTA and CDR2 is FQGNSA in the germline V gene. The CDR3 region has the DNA TGTGCCAGCAGCCAAGATACCTATAGCAATCAGCCCCAGCATTTT. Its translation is CASSQDTYSNQPQHF.

CDR3 amino acids: CASSPRPGTGYETQYF. The CDR3 region has the DNA TGTGCCAGCAGCCCCCGCCCCGGGACAGGGTACGAGACCCAGTACTTC. The genes are TRBV7-9 and TRBJ2-5, with 9 bases lining up with TRBD1. Trimming removed 5 bases from V and 5 bases from J; junction bases left unmatched: 12. CDR1 and CDR2 (germline): SEHNR, FQNEAQ (reference sequence). The CDR3 runs to 16 residues.

The CDR3 loop is CASSLPARGTTEAFF. The CDR3 region has the DNA TGTGCCAGCAGCCTCCCCGCGAGAGGCACCACTGAAGCTTTCTTT. The rearrangement joins TRBV7-8 to TRBJ1-1, with no clear D. The V and J ends lost 5 bases and 4 bases respectively, with 17 bases between them. Germline CDR1 and CDR2: SGHVS and FQNEAQ. The CDR3 spans 15 residues.

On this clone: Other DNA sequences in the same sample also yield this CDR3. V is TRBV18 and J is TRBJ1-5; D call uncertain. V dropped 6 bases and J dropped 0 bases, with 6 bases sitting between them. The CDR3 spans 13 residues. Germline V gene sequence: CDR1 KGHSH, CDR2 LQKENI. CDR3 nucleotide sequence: TGTGCCAGCTCCCCTTATAGCAATCAGCCCCAGCATTTT. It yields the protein CASSPYSNQPQHF. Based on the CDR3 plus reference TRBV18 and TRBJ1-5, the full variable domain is NAGVMQNPRHLVRRRGQEARLRCSPMKGHSHVYWYRQLPEEGLKFMVYLQKENIIDESGMPKERFSAEFPKEGPSILRIQQVVRGDSAAYFCASSPYSNQPQHFGDGTRLSIL.

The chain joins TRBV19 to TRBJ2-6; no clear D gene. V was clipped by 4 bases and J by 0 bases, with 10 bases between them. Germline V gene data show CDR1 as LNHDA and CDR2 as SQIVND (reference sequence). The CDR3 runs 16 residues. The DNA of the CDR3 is TGTGCCAGTAGTAGGGCCCTAAGCTCTGGGGCCAACGTCCTGACTTTC. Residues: CASSRALSSGANVLTF.

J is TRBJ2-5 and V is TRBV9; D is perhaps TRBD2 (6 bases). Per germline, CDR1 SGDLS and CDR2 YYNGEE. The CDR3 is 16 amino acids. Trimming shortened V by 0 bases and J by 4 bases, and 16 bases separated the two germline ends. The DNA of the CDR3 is TGTGCCAGCAGCGTAGATGAGCGGGCCAACTCAGAGACCCAGTACTTC. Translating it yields CASSVDERANSETQYF.

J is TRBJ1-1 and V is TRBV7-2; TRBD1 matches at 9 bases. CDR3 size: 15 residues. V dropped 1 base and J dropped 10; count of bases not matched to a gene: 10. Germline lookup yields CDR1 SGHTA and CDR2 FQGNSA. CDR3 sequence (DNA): TGTGCCAGCAGCTTAGGAGTTACAGGGGGCGCGAGAGCTTTCTTT. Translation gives CASSLGVTGGARAFF.

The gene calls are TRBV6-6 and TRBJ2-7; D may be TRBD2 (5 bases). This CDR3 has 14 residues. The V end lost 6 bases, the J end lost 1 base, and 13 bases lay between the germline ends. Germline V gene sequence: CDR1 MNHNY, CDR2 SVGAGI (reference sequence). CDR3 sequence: CASRPRTDSYEQYF. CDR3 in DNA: TGTGCCAGCAGACCCCGGACTGATTCCTACGAGCAGTACTTC.

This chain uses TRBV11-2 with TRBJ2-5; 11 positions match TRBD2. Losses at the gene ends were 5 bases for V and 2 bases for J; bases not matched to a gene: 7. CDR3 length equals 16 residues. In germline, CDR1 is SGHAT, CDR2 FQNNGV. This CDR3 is CASSPRLAGFQETQYF. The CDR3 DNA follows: TGTGCCAGCAGCCCCCGACTAGCGGGATTTCAAGAGACCCAGTACTTC.